The 4 T cell receptor beta chains presented below share a single source sample, sequenced in a study of T-cell memory formation after mild COVID-19 (dated by TCRdb to the early 2020s). The library was produced with 5' RACE. For sequencing, an Illumina NovaSeq 6000 was employed. Clones were called with MiXCR by TCRdb after fastp trimmed the public reads at Q25, and only in-frame beta chains were retained. All rows with the same CDR3 protein become a single entry with the most common DNA and genes. The sample yields tens of thousands of distinct CDR3 sequences; approximately 13% were counted once. The ten largest account for about 29% of the sample. Sequencing input: PBMCs or a T cell subset sorted from them (not recorded which). All receptors derive from an adult woman who had mild COVID-19 (a few samples of this study predate the infection). The sample titles of this study are shuffled in the database, so cell type and time point are left out; the donor was told from shared clones.

DNA of the CDR3: TGTGCCAGCAGCAAAGGGAGGGGGCCACGGAGCACCGGGGAGCTGTTTTTT. Its protein is CASSKGRGPRSTGELFF. This rearrangement joins TRBV21-1 to TRBJ2-2; TRBD1, the D gene given by the table, was not confirmed from the DNA. TRBV21-1 is described as a pseudogene. There are 17 residues in the CDR3.

This clonotype was seen a handful of times. The chain couples TRBV20-1 to TRBJ2-5; no clear D. Trimming took 1 base from V and 2 from J, leaving 17 bases between them. The length of the CDR3 is 16 residues. Germline CDR1 DFQATT, CDR2 SNEGSKA (reference sequence). The DNA of the CDR3 is TGCAGTGCTAGAGTTGCCGTTCATGGGCTACAAGAGACCCAGTACTTC. As protein: CSARVAVHGLQETQYF.

This clonotype was seen a handful of times. CDR3 in amino acids: CASSHGGSEQYF. The CDR3 DNA reads TGTGCCAGCAGCCACGGGGGTTCCGAGCAGTACTTC. The chain employs TRBV7-9 and TRBJ2-7; the D gene is possibly TRBD2 (6 bases). CDR3 length: 12 amino acids. Per germline, CDR1 SEHNR and CDR2 FQNEAQ (reference sequence). V gave up 5 bases and J gave up 6 bases, with 11 bases separating them.

V gene TRBV7-9 combines with J gene TRBJ2-5; 11 nucleotides match TRBD2. From germline, CDR1 is SEHNR and CDR2 FQNEAQ (reference sequence). J gave up 3 bases and V 3 bases, and 6 bases lay outside the gene matches. This CDR3 comprises 16 residues. CDR3 in DNA: TGTGCCAGCAGCTTCGGAACTAGCGGGGGAGAAGAGACCCAGTACTTC. The encoded protein is CASSFGTSGGEETQYF.